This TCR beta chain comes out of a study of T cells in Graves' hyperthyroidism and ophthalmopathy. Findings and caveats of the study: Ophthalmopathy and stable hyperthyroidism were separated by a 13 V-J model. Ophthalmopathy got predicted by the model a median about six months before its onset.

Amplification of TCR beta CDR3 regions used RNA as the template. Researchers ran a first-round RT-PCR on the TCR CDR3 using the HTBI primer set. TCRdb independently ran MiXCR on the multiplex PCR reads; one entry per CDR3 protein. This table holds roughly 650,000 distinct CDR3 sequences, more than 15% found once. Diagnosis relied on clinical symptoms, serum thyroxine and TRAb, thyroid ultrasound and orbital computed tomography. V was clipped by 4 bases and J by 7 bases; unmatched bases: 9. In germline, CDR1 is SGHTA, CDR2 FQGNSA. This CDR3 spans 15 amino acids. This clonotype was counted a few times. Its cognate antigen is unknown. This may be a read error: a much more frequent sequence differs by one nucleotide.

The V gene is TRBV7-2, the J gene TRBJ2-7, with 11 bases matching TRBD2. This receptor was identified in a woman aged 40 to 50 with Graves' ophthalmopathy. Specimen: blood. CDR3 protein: CASSSLAGGMREQYF. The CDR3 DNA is TGTGCCAGCAGCTCCTTAGCGGGAGGGATGAGGGAGCAGTACTTC. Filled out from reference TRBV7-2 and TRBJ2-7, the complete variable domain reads GAGVSQSPSNKVTEKGKDVELRCDPISGHTALYWYRQSLGQGLEFLIYFQGNSAPDKSGLPSDRFSAERTGGSVSTLTIQRTQQEDSAVYLCASSSLAGGMREQYFGPGTRLTVT.